This entry features one T cell receptor beta chain sequence. This receptor's antigen is unknown. One base away there is no much larger clone; base qualities are not given. The sample belongs to a study of T cell responses to AZD1222 COVID-19 vaccine (dated by TCRdb to the early 2020s). Regarding the complete study: Because spike-specific TCR depth and breadth did not differ between the two schedules, AZD1222 recipients who got a second dose at roughly 4 weeks were pooled with those who got a second dose at roughly 12 weeks. Trial participants were enrolled into age subgroups of 18-55, 56-69 and 70-plus years, which contained 148, 28 and 57 TCR-sequenced participants, respectively. TCR sequencing was performed for about 250 trial participants, of whom about 210 were given two doses of AZD1222 and some 26 were given two doses of MenACWY control vaccine.

The CDR3 regions of human TCRbeta chains were analyzed by immunosequencing. The study's processing was this. TCRs in the repertoires were matched against a reference library of SARS-CoV-2-specific TCRs that had been generated with the MIRA antigen-specificity platform. Breadth was defined as the fraction of unique TCRs that were SARS-CoV-2-associated, and depth was defined as the fraction of total T cells that were SARS-CoV-2-associated. Using the MIRA data, each spike-specific TCR was assigned both to the spike region to which the TCR was reactive and to a CD4 or CD8 class. Log10-transformed breadth and depth values were compared by one-way ANOVA with Sidak's multiple comparisons tests. As stored in TCRdb, this immuneACCESS dataset retains in-frame rearrangements with V and J assigned. A fraction of the clones does not appear; measured against another copy, unresolved V genes explain less than half of the discrepancy, and the remainder lacks a known reason. That table gives V, J and clone size, and the DNA gave D and trimming. The sample profile shows tens of thousands of clones; approximately 90% of them were found once. The top ten hold roughly a tenth of the sample.

The time point label, read with the paper, signifies: baseline before first vaccination. Vaccinee samples came from UK trials COV001 and COV002, including a single-blind randomized controlled phase 2/3 trial of AZD1222 (ChAdOx1 nCoV-19) in healthy adults. For TCRbeta chain sequencing, PBMC samples from trial participants were taken at day 0 and at day 28 after the second dose. The study at large found these results: Because no day 14 peak-response samples were available, the repertoires could be characterized only after the peak T cell response. In the small 56-69-year group, the increase in depth fell short of significance, most likely because of low power. Conclusions about previously exposed vaccinees were limited because only a handful of AZD1222 recipients were SARS-CoV-2 seropositive at baseline. Participants were mostly white British and included more females than males, and it was suggested by the authors that clonal diversity may have been underestimated. Spike-specific TCR breadth and depth rose significantly after two AZD1222 doses compared with day 0 and with MenACWY recipients. Vaccine-associated CD4 TCRs spanned the whole spike protein, with dominant responses in regions 160-218 and 743-854. Epitopes outside the regions mutated in the B.1.351 and B.1.1.7 variants were reportedly recognized by nearly half of the unique spike-specific TCRs.

The junction shows trimming of 0 bases on V and 4 bases on J, and the gene matches do not reach 4 bases of it. Inclusive of the bounding cysteine and phenylalanine, the CDR3 is 16 residues long. The DNA shown is the 48-base CDR3, in frame from base 1. This TCR derives from an adult in good health. This sample comprised peripheral blood, obtained on day 0 of AZD1222 vaccination. Recombination linked TRBV23-1 to TRBJ2-3; 10 bases in the middle match TRBD2. TRBV23-1 is designated an ORF whose function remains uncertain. This receptor has the CDR3 CASSQSPSGGADTQYF. The sequenced DNA is TGCGCCAGCAGTCAATCACCTAGCGGGGGAGCAGATACGCAGTATTTT.